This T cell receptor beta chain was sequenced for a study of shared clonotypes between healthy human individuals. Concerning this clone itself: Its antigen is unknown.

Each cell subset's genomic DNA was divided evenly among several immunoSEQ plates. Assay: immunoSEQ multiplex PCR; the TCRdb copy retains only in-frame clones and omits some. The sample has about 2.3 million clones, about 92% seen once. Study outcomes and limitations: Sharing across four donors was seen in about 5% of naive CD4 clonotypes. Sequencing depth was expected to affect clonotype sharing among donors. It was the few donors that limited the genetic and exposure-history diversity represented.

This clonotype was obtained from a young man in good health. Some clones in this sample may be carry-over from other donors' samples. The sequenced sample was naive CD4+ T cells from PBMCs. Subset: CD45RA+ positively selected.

The CDR3 sequence is CASSEYPGPSSDTQYF. Here the CDR3 DNA reads TGTGCCAGCAGTGAGTACCCGGGACCCTCCTCAGATACGCAGTATTTT. The V and J genes are TRBV6-4 and TRBJ2-3; the D call may be TRBD1 or TRBD2 (5 bases each). CDR3 length equals 16 residues. The germline V gene has CDR1 MRHNA and CDR2 SNTAGT. The ends were cut back, 3 bases at V and 4 bases at J, with 17 bases in the middle.